The 2 T cell receptor beta chains listed next were all sequenced from one sample in a study of blood T cells in healthy people across ages. A sample-barcoded 5' primer and a J-beta primer mix were used in a second PCR of roughly 6 to 11 cycles. MiXCR, applied by TCRdb to the 5' RACE reads, yields one record per CDR3 protein. The repertoire holds around 1,500,000 distinct CDR3 sequences, approximately 28% seen once, with 7.7% in the top ten. The sequencing input was blood. These TCRs come from a woman in her twenties or thirties in good health.

The rearrangement uses TRBV10-3 and TRBJ1-2; D is unresolved. Germline V CDR1 and CDR2: ENHRY, SYGVKD. This CDR3 is built from 12 residues. V lost 4 bases to trimming and J lost 8 bases, with 11 bases between them. The CDR3 nucleotides are TGTGCCATCAGTGCCGCCGGCAACGGCTACACCTTC. Its translation is CAISAAGNGYTF.

The CDR3 loop is CASSRRTGLGTGELFF. Written as DNA, the CDR3 is TGCGCCAGCAGCAGGAGGACTGGCTTGGGCACCGGGGAGCTGTTTTTT. The chain is built from TRBV5-1 and TRBJ2-2; perhaps TRBD2 as D (5 bases). The V and J ends lost 4 bases and 4 bases respectively, with 17 bases between them. The CDR3 has 16 residues. The germline V gene encodes CDR1 SGHRS and CDR2 YFSETQ. The whole variable domain, remainder taken from reference TRBV5-1 and TRBJ2-2, is KAGVTQTPRYLIKTRGQQVTLSCSPISGHRSVSWYQQTPGQGLQFLFEYFSETQRNKGNFPGRFSGRQFSNSRSEMNVSTLELGDSALYLCASSRRTGLGTGELFFGEGSRLTVL.